A selection of T cell receptor beta chains follows, all from one sample in a study of blood T cell repertoires in COVID-19. Sequenced by immunoSEQ multiplex PCR; TCRdb stores in-frame clones only, minus some. The sample lists about 68,000 clones, approximately 86% seen once, with around 4% in the top ten. Sequencing was carried out using peripheral blood. The receptors here all came from a middle-aged man with acute or convalescent COVID-19. CDR3s include the opening cysteine and the closing phenylalanine or tryptophan. The D gene is left open where the match is weak. Only some rows state a clone size, as once, few, many or a class for expanded clones.

j_call | v_call | d_call | clone_size | cdr3_nt | cdr3_aa
TRBJ1-6 | TRBV4-1 | NA | NA | TGCGCCAGCAGCCAAGGGACGACCGGAGGCCGATCACCCCTCCACTTT | CASSQGTTGGRSPLHF
TRBJ1-4 | TRBV5-1 | TRBD1 | NA | TGCGCCAGCAGCAACCAAGGACAGGCTAATGAAAAACTGTTTTTT | CASSNQGQANEKLFF
TRBJ2-3 | TRBV30 | NA | NA | TGTGCCTGGAGTGCTGGGCCGGGGGATACGCAGTATTTT | CAWSAGPGDTQYF
TRBJ2-7 | TRBV11-3 | NA | NA | TGTGCCAGCAGCTTAGCTGGGACTGGATTCTCCTACGAGCAGTACTTC | CASSLAGTGFSYEQYF
TRBJ1-5 | TRBV21-1 | NA | NA | TGTGCCGGTAATCCAGCCGGCCCCGGGAGCAATCAGCCCCAGCATTTT | CAGNPAGPGSNQPQHF
TRBJ2-1 | TRBV27 | TRBD2 | NA | TGTGCCAGCAGTTTCTCTAGAACTAGCGGCTACAATGAGCAGTTCTTC | CASSFSRTSGYNEQFF
TRBJ2-7 | TRBV7-9 | NA | NA | TGTGCCAGCAGCCCCCCGCGGTTTAGCTACGAGCAGTACTTC | CASSPPRFSYEQYF
TRBJ1-2 | TRBV11-2 | NA | NA | TGTGCCAGCAGCCAGGCCAGCTATGGCTACACCTTC | CASSQASYGYTF
TRBJ1-5 | TRBV23-1 | NA | once | TGCGCCAGCAGCCGGGTGGGGGGTAAACGCAATCAGCCCCAGCATTTT | CASSRVGGKRNQPQHF
TRBJ2-4 | TRBV6-5 | TRBD2 | few | TGTGCCAGCAACCTAGCGGGAGTTCTAAACATTCAGTACTTC | CASNLAGVLNIQYF
TRBJ2-7 | TRBV7-9 | NA | NA | TGTGCCAGCAGCCCGGACAGCTCCTACGAGCAGTACTTC | CASSPDSSYEQYF
TRBJ2-7 | TRBV6-5 | NA | few | TGTGCCAGCAGTTACTCGATACGGGGTCTTCACGAGCAGTACTTC | CASSYSIRGLHEQYF
TRBJ2-5 | TRBV10-3 | TRBD2 | NA | TGTGCCATCAGTGATGGGACTAGTGGGGAGACCCAGTACTTC | CAISDGTSGETQYF
TRBJ1-4 | TRBV6-5 | NA | NA | TGTGCCAGCAGCCAGGCAGCCCGGAATGAAAAACTGTTTTTT | CASSQAARNEKLFF
TRBJ1-1 | TRBV10-3 | TRBD1 | NA | TGTGCCATCAGTGAGACAGGCGGACAGGCGAACACTGAAGCTTTCTTT | CAISETGGQANTEAFF
TRBJ1-2 | TRBV9 | TRBD1 | NA | TGTGCCAGCAGCGTAGTAGTGGGACAGGGGGCGAGCTACACCTTC | CASSVVVGQGASYTF
TRBJ1-4 | TRBV18 | NA | NA | TGTGCCAGCTCGCCTAATATACAGGGTCCTAATGAAAAACTGTTTTTT | CASSPNIQGPNEKLFF
TRBJ1-4 | TRBV30 | NA | NA | TGTGCCTGGAGTGCGTTCATAAGGGGGAAGAATGGATTTGGTGAAAAACTGTTTTTT | CAWSAFIRGKNGFGEKLFF
TRBJ1-1 | TRBV11-2 | TRBD1 | NA | TGTGCCAGCAGCTCGACAGGGGGGGACACTGAAGCTTTCTTT | CASSSTGGDTEAFF
TRBJ2-5 | TRBV18 | TRBD2 | NA | TGTGCCAGCTCACCCTACGGGGGGACCCAAGAGACCCAGTACTTC | CASSPYGGTQETQYF
TRBJ2-5 | TRBV19 | TRBD2 | NA | TGTGCCAGTAGTATTCTAGCGGGATCTTCTAAGACCCAGTACTTC | CASSILAGSSKTQYF
TRBJ1-1 | TRBV10-1 | TRBD1 | NA | TGCGCCAGCGGACAGGGGTTAGACACTGAAGCTTTCTTT | CASGQGLDTEAFF
TRBJ1-2 | TRBV18 | NA | NA | TGTGCCAGCTCACCAGGGTCGGCAGGGGAGAACTATGGCTACACCTTC | CASSPGSAGENYGYTF
TRBJ2-7 | TRBV5-4 | TRBD1 | NA | TGTGCCAGCAGCCCACTTACCGGGACAGGGTACTACGAGCAGTACTTC | CASSPLTGTGYYEQYF
TRBJ2-5 | TRBV23-1 | TRBD1 | few | TGCGCCAGCAGTCAAGTCACGACAGGGGGGTTCCAAGAGACCCAGTACTTC | CASSQVTTGGFQETQYF
TRBJ2-3 | TRBV18 | NA | NA | TGTGCCAGCTCACCACCTAATACAGATACGCAGTATTTT | CASSPPNTDTQYF
TRBJ2-7 | TRBV4-1 | TRBD2 | NA | TGCGCCAGCAGCCGTCTTGGGGAGGGGCACTACGAGCAGTACTTC | CASSRLGEGHYEQYF
TRBJ2-1 | TRBV10-1 | TRBD2 | NA | TGCGCCAGCAGTGAGGGGCTAGCGGGCCATAATGAGCAGTTCTTC | CASSEGLAGHNEQFF
TRBJ1-3 | TRBV9 | TRBD1 | NA | TGTGCCAGCAGCGTAGGGGACAGCTCTGGAAACACCATATATTTT | CASSVGDSSGNTIYF
TRBJ2-5 | TRBV7-2 | TRBD2 | NA | TGTGCCAGCAGTTCTAGCGGGAGTGGAGAGACCCAGTACTTC | CASSSSGSGETQYF
TRBJ1-4 | TRBV28 | NA | NA | TGTGCCAGCAGTTTAACGACAGTACTTGAAAAACTGTTTTTT | CASSLTTVLEKLFF
TRBJ2-7 | TRBV5-6 | TRBD1 | medium-sized | TGTGCCAGCAGCTTGGTGGGACAGGGATCCTACGAGCAGTACTTC | CASSLVGQGSYEQYF
TRBJ1-1 | TRBV5-1 | TRBD1 | once | TGCGCCAGCAGCTTGCAGGGGGCATACACTGAAGCTTTCTTT | CASSLQGAYTEAFF
TRBJ2-5 | TRBV24-1 | NA | NA | TGTGCCACCAGTGATTTCGGGGAGACCCAGTACTTC | CATSDFGETQYF
TRBJ1-1 | TRBV27 | TRBD1 | NA | TGTGCCAGCGGTTCACAGGGGATGAACACTGAAGCTTTCTTT | CASGSQGMNTEAFF
TRBJ2-5 | TRBV5-4 | NA | NA | TGTGCCAGCAGCTTTCGGAGGGGATCACAAGAGACCCAGTACTTC | CASSFRRGSQETQYF
TRBJ1-1 | TRBV3-1/TRBV3-2 | NA | NA | TGTGCCAGCAGCCAAGTCGTCCAGGGGTTGCCTGAAGCTTTCTTT | CASSQVVQGLPEAFF
TRBJ2-1 | TRBV5-6 | TRBD2 | NA | TGTGCCAGCAGCCAGGGACTAGCGGGGTCACCTAGCTCCTACAATGAGCAGTTCTTC | CASSQGLAGSPSSYNEQFF
TRBJ2-1 | TRBV20-1 | TRBD2 | NA | TGCAGTGCTAGTGGGGGTCTAGCGGGAGCGTCCGATGAGCAGTTCTTC | CSASGGLAGASDEQFF
TRBJ1-2 | TRBV28 | NA | NA | TGTGCCAGCAGTTCGAGCCGCTATGGCTACACCTTC | CASSSSRYGYTF
TRBJ1-5 | TRBV5-4 | NA | NA | TGTGCCAGCAGCTCCCAGGGACAGCCCCAGCATTTT | CASSSQGQPQHF
TRBJ2-7 | TRBV18 | NA | NA | TGTGCCAGCTCACCACGGGGGGACGAGCAGTACTTC | CASSPRGDEQYF
TRBJ1-2 | TRBV4-1 | NA | NA | TGCGCCAGCAGCCAAGATCAGGGGACGGCAGGGCACAAGAATGGCTACACCTTC | CASSQDQGTAGHKNGYTF
TRBJ1-2 | TRBV7-9 | NA | NA | TGTGCCAGCAGCTTAGCGCGCTTTGGCTACACCTTC | CASSLARFGYTF
TRBJ2-7 | TRBV9 | NA | NA | TGTGCCAGCAGCGACACAGGGTACGAGCAGTACTTC | CASSDTGYEQYF
TRBJ1-2 | TRBV9 | TRBD1 | few | TGTGCCAGCAGCGTAGCCGGACAGGGCGGATCTGGCTACACCTTC | CASSVAGQGGSGYTF
TRBJ1-1 | TRBV6-5 | NA | NA | TGTGCCAGCAGTCCTAGAACAGGGAGAGGGGTTGAAGCTTTCTTT | CASSPRTGRGVEAFF
TRBJ1-2 | TRBV28 | TRBD1 | NA | TGTGCCAGCAGTTTATTGGGACAGATTAACTATGGCTACACCTTC | CASSLLGQINYGYTF
TRBJ2-7 | TRBV19 | TRBD1 | NA | TGTGCCAGTAGTAACCCGACAGGGGGAAGTTTCTACGAGCAGTACTTC | CASSNPTGGSFYEQYF
TRBJ2-3 | TRBV13 | TRBD1 | NA | TGTGCCAGCGGCCGAGGGGACAGCAGCACAGATACGCAGTATTTT | CASGRGDSSTDTQYF
TRBJ1-2 | TRBV9 | TRBD1 | NA | TGTGCCAGCAGCGTAGATACCTTCATCACAGGGGGCTTTAATGGCTACACCTTC | CASSVDTFITGGFNGYTF
TRBJ1-3 | TRBV2 | NA | NA | TGTGCCAGCAGTCTGACAGTAGTATTTACCTACTCTGGAAACACCATATATTTT | CASSLTVVFTYSGNTIYF
TRBJ2-5 | TRBV30 | TRBD2 | NA | TGTGCCTGGAACCCGGGACTAGCGGAACAAGAGACCCAGTACTTC | CAWNPGLAEQETQYF
TRBJ2-7 | TRBV19 | TRBD1 | NA | TGTGCCAGTAGTAGGGGACAGGGTCCTTCCTACGAGCAGTACTTC | CASSRGQGPSYEQYF
TRBJ2-5 | TRBV18 | TRBD2 | NA | TGTGCCAGCTCACGAAGCGGGGGGGCAGGAGAGACCCAGTACTTC | CASSRSGGAGETQYF